The rows below give T cell receptor beta chains drawn from one sample of a study of T cells in lung cancer brain metastases. The protocol was immunoSEQ multiplex PCR, while the TCRdb copy is restricted to in-frame clones and leaves out a portion. The repertoire holds thousands of clones, 90% to 95% seen once, with 4.8% in the top ten. Specimen: tumor tissue from the primary lung tumor. The receptors were gathered from a woman in her twenties or thirties with non-small cell lung cancer. Each CDR3 is given with its conserved first and last residue. Each record gives: CDR3 length, D gene, clone size, V gene, J gene, CDR3 protein, CDR3 DNA. D genes are given only for firm matches. Size values are once, few and many counts, or a class for expanded clones, and some rows have none.

13	TRBD1	-	TRBV7-8	TRBJ1-2	CASKKWDSHGYTF	TGTGCCAGCAAAAAATGGGACAGCCATGGCTACACCTTC
12	-	-	TRBV29-1	TRBJ1-2	CSVEGLNYGYTF	TGCAGCGTTGAAGGCCTAAACTATGGCTACACCTTC
13	-	-	TRBV10-2	TRBJ1-5	CASSTDYNQPQHF	TGCGCCAGCTCGACAGATTATAATCAGCCCCAGCATTTT
14	-	-	TRBV4-1	TRBJ1-1	CASSPQGSGTEAFF	TGCGCCAGCAGCCCACAGGGTAGCGGCACTGAAGCTTTCTTT
17	TRBD2	once	TRBV13	TRBJ2-3	CASSLGLTSGGGYTQYF	TGTGCCAGCAGCTTGGGCCTGACTAGCGGGGGAGGATATACGCAGTATTTT
15	-	-	TRBV27	TRBJ1-5	CASSLSRSLNQPQHF	TGTGCCAGCAGTTTATCGAGGAGTCTCAATCAGCCCCAGCATTTT
15	TRBD1	-	TRBV19	TRBJ1-2	CASSLTGTGDYGYTF	TGTGCCAGTAGTTTAACCGGGACAGGCGACTATGGCTACACCTTC
13	TRBD1	-	TRBV6-5	TRBJ2-7	CASKQDRSYEQYF	TGTGCCAGCAAACAGGACAGGAGCTACGAGCAGTACTTC
14	TRBD1	-	TRBV7-3	TRBJ1-1	CASSLAGGGTEAFF	TGTGCCAGCAGCTTAGCAGGGGGCGGCACTGAAGCTTTCTTT
12	-	once	TRBV6-5	TRBJ2-2	CASSSFTGELFF	TGTGCCAGCAGCTCCTTTACCGGGGAGCTGTTTTTT
14	-	once	TRBV11-1	TRBJ2-3	CASVLAGQTDTQYF	TGTGCCAGCGTCTTGGCGGGCCAAACAGATACGCAGTATTTT
16	-	-	TRBV7-9	TRBJ1-3	CASSKSTGLSGNTIYF	TGTGCCAGCAGCAAATCGACAGGCCTCTCTGGAAACACCATATATTTT
15	-	-	TRBV7-2	TRBJ2-3	CASSLGGIYTDTQYF	TGTGCCAGCAGCTTGGGCGGGATTTACACAGATACGCAGTATTTT
16	TRBD1	-	TRBV6-1	TRBJ1-2	CASSERRTGVAYGYTF	TGTGCCAGCAGTGAGAGAAGGACAGGGGTGGCCTATGGCTACACCTTC
12	-	-	TRBV2	TRBJ2-7	CASAQLTYEQYF	TGTGCCAGCGCACAGTTGACCTACGAGCAGTACTTC
18	-	-	TRBV27	TRBJ2-7	CASSLKPYGFVSSYEQYF	TGTGCCAGCAGTTTAAAGCCTTATGGTTTCGTGAGCTCCTACGAGCAGTACTTC
16	-	-	TRBV29-1	TRBJ2-1	CSVESPSRSSYNEQFF	TGCAGCGTTGAGTCCCCTTCACGGAGCTCCTACAATGAGCAGTTCTTC
13	-	-	TRBV18	TRBJ1-1	CASSPDGQIQAFF	TGTGCCAGCTCACCCGATGGACAGATCCAAGCTTTCTTT
12	-	-	TRBV7-2	TRBJ2-3	CASSLVGDTQYF	TGTGCCAGCAGCTTAGTCGGCGATACGCAGTATTTT
15	-	-	TRBV7-2	TRBJ2-1	CASSLGAGPGFEQFF	TGTGCCAGCAGCTTAGGCGCGGGACCCGGGTTTGAGCAGTTCTTC
13	-	-	TRBV9	TRBJ2-1	CASSRLDYNEQFF	TGTGCCAGCAGTAGACTAGATTACAATGAGCAGTTCTTC
14	-	few	TRBV14	TRBJ1-1	CASSQELKGSEAFF	TGTGCCAGCAGCCAAGAATTGAAGGGTTCTGAAGCTTTCTTT
15	-	-	TRBV5-1	TRBJ2-5	CASSLDVGPEETQYF	TGCGCCAGCAGCTTGGATGTAGGGCCTGAAGAGACCCAGTACTTC
17	-	-	TRBV21-1	TRBJ2-1	CASSKTAGWVFYNEQFF	TGTGCCAGCAGCAAAACAGCTGGGTGGGTATTCTACAATGAGCAGTTCTTC
13	-	-	TRBV5-1	TRBJ2-7	CASSPDVTREQYF	TGCGCCAGCAGCCCGGATGTGACCCGCGAGCAGTACTTC
15	-	-	TRBV5-1	TRBJ2-7	CASSFSPIVPNEQYF	TGCGCCAGCAGCTTTTCCCCGATCGTACCCAACGAGCAGTACTTC
14	-	once	TRBV7-3	TRBJ2-2	CASSTGVGPGELFF	TGTGCCAGCAGCACTGGGGTGGGGCCCGGGGAGCTGTTTTTT
15	TRBD1	-	TRBV18	TRBJ1-1	CASSQGGPRAPEAFF	TGTGCCAGCTCACAAGGGGGCCCGAGGGCTCCCGAAGCTTTCTTT
16	TRBD1	-	TRBV7-2	TRBJ2-4	CASSLKTGVPKNIQYF	TGTGCCAGCAGCTTGAAGACAGGGGTCCCCAAAAACATTCAGTACTTC
15	TRBD1	-	TRBV5-5	TRBJ2-5	CASSLAGQDGETQYF	TGTGCCAGCAGCTTGGCCGGACAGGACGGAGAGACCCAGTACTTC
16	TRBD2	once	TRBV5-1	TRBJ2-7	CASSLALAGGTHEQYF	TGCGCCAGCAGCTTGGCCCTAGCGGGAGGCACCCACGAGCAGTACTTT
13	-	-	TRBV15	TRBJ2-5	CATSRDGAETQYF	TGTGCCACCAGCAGAGATGGGGCAGAGACCCAGTACTTC
13	TRBD1	-	TRBV30	TRBJ2-5	CAWGQGGEETQYF	TGTGCCTGGGGACAGGGGGGAGAAGAGACCCAGTACTTC
17	TRBD2	-	TRBV18	TRBJ2-3	CASSPQTTSGNTDTQYF	TGTGCCAGCTCACCGCAGACGACTAGCGGAAACACAGATACGCAGTATTTT
14	TRBD2	once	TRBV7-3	TRBJ2-7	CASSDLAGVGEQYF	TGTGCCAGCAGCGACCTAGCGGGAGTCGGTGAGCAGTACTTC
17	TRBD1	-	TRBV7-9	TRBJ1-2	CASSLGAGGEANYGYTF	TGTGCCAGCAGCTTAGGGGCAGGGGGTGAAGCTAACTATGGCTACACCTTC
16	-	once	TRBV18	TRBJ2-7	CASSFSVPPFSYEQYF	TGTGCCAGTTCATTCTCAGTCCCACCTTTTTCCTACGAGCAGTACTTC
13	-	-	TRBV27	TRBJ1-1	CASSFQGRTEAFF	TGTGCCAGCAGTTTCCAAGGGCGGACTGAAGCTTTCTTT
12	-	-	TRBV7-4	TRBJ2-1	CASSLDRVEQFF	TGTGCCAGCAGCTTAGATAGGGTTGAGCAGTTCTTC
15	TRBD2	-	TRBV11-1	TRBJ2-1	CASSPGTSNHNEQFF	TGTGCCAGCAGCCCGGGGACTAGTAACCACAATGAGCAGTTCTTC
14	-	-	TRBV7-9	TRBJ1-1	CASSRRGGDTEAFF	TGTGCCAGCAGTAGAAGGGGGGGGGACACTGAAGCTTTCTTT
14	TRBD2	-	TRBV11-3	TRBJ2-1	CASTILAGEGEQFF	TGTGCCAGCACCATACTAGCGGGGGAGGGGGAGCAGTTCTTC
13	-	-	TRBV6-4	TRBJ1-1	CASSDEGGSEAFF	TGTGCCAGCAGTGACGAGGGTGGCAGTGAAGCTTTCTTT
13	-	-	TRBV5-1	TRBJ2-7	CASSPDVAREQYF	TGCGCCAGCAGCCCGGATGTGGCCCGCGAGCAGTACTTC
17	TRBD2	-	TRBV7-9	TRBJ2-5	CASTLAEASGRVETQYF	TGTGCCAGCACCCTCGCGGAGGCTAGCGGGAGAGTGGAGACCCAGTACTTC
15	TRBD2	-	TRBV7-9	TRBJ2-1	CASSLVGTIHNEQFF	TGTGCCAGCAGCTTAGTGGGGACTATCCACAATGAGCAGTTCTTC
14	-	-	TRBV25-1	TRBJ2-5	CASSERTGIETQYF	TGTGCCAGCAGTGAACGTACAGGGATCGAGACCCAGTACTTC
14	-	-	TRBV30	TRBJ2-5	CAWSRGRSQETQYF	TGTGCCTGGAGTAGGGGCAGGTCACAAGAGACCCAGTACTTC
15	TRBD1	-	TRBV7-3	TRBJ2-7	CASSVAGTGGVEQYF	TGTGCCAGCAGCGTAGCCGGGACAGGGGGCGTCGAGCAGTACTTC
16	-	few	TRBV29-1	TRBJ2-1	CSVEDQERKSYNEQFF	TGCAGCGTTGAAGATCAGGAGCGAAAATCCTACAATGAGCAGTTCTTC
16	-	-	TRBV15	TRBJ2-4	CATSRDWGMDKNIQYF	TGTGCCACCAGCAGAGATTGGGGGATGGACAAAAACATTCAGTACTTC
13	-	-	TRBV5-4	TRBJ2-1	CASSLDGSNEQFF	TGTGCCAGCAGCTTGGACGGTTCCAATGAGCAGTTCTTC
14	TRBD2	-	TRBV15	TRBJ2-7	CATSRGGSRYEQYF	TGTGCCACCAGCAGAGGCGGGAGCCGTTACGAGCAGTACTTC
14	-	few	TRBV18	TRBJ2-7	CASSPRDTTYEQYF	TGTGCCAGCTCACCCAGGGACACCACCTACGAGCAGTACTTC
13	-	once	TRBV15	TRBJ1-4	CATSRGVNEKLFF	TGTGCCACCAGCAGAGGTGTTAATGAAAAACTGTTTTTT